These T cell receptor beta chains were read from a single sample in a study of blood T cell repertoires in COVID-19. Sequenced by immunoSEQ multiplex PCR; TCRdb stores in-frame clones only, minus some. Of about 52,000 clones listed, just over 85% are singletons. The sequenced material came from peripheral blood. The receptors here all came from a man in his 70s with acute or convalescent COVID-19. Each CDR3 is given without its conserved first and last residue. D genes are given only for firm matches.

j_gene,d_gene,v_gene,CDR3aa
TRBJ1-3,.,TRBV4-1,ASSRPFGNTIY
TRBJ2-5,TRBD2,TRBV5-6,ASSSLRGDQETQY
TRBJ1-4,.,TRBV6-6,ASSRLWGETNEKLF
TRBJ1-2,.,TRBV18,ASSPPSGQGLHYGYT
TRBJ2-5,TRBD2,TRBV19,ASSNPGGIVETQY
TRBJ2-7,.,TRBV4-3,ASSQGRAYEQY
TRBJ2-1,TRBD2,TRBV7-2,ASSQWSSGRGSSYNEQF
TRBJ2-1,.,TRBV6-6,ASRHTGGGSYNEQF
TRBJ2-2,TRBD1,TRBV29-1,SVEGHGTGTGELF
TRBJ2-7,.,TRBV18,ASSPSNEQY
TRBJ2-1,TRBD1,TRBV18,ASSPPNNRGEQF
TRBJ1-6,.,TRBV4-3,ASSQAEGVYNSPLH
TRBJ1-3,.,TRBV18,ASSPNSGGNTIY
TRBJ2-5,.,TRBV18,ASSPRQGETQY
TRBJ2-3,.,TRBV6-4,ASSDRTGSGTQY
TRBJ1-1,.,TRBV5-6,ASRRPEKNTEAF
TRBJ2-7,.,TRBV5-6,ASRGQGEQY
TRBJ2-7,.,TRBV19,ASSMQAGFGEQY
TRBJ2-7,TRBD1,TRBV27,ASRGVTGIHEQY
TRBJ2-1,.,TRBV30,AWSPGLTYNEQF
TRBJ2-3,TRBD1,TRBV2,ASTPTGVKDTQY
TRBJ2-2,.,TRBV6-4,ASSAARGAGELF
TRBJ2-1,TRBD2,TRBV9,ASSVSGLAGYNEQF
TRBJ1-2,TRBD1,TRBV4-1,ASSTQGTGYGYT
TRBJ2-4,TRBD2,TRBV5-8,ASSPTGTSINKNIQY
TRBJ1-1,.,TRBV19,ASMGRGGTLAEAF
TRBJ2-5,TRBD1,TRBV4-1,ASSHKDRGRVETQY
TRBJ1-5,.,TRBV2,ASSPPLNQPQH
TRBJ2-1,.,TRBV4-3,ASKGLSGNEQF
TRBJ2-2,.,TRBV11-2,ASSLDSQVPGELF
TRBJ1-2,TRBD1,TRBV7-2,ASSPDRGGGYT
TRBJ1-5,.,TRBV6-1,ASSEPAQRGNCNQPQH
TRBJ2-3,TRBD1,TRBV28,ASSPGQGTQY
TRBJ2-2,.,TRBV10-3,AISAQVGRGTGELF
TRBJ1-1,.,TRBV19,ASSIQQGTEAF
TRBJ2-1,.,TRBV19,ASSSGVSYNEQF
TRBJ2-3,.,TRBV24-1,ATTADRTDTDTQY
TRBJ2-1,.,TRBV6-4,ASSLLGASYNEQF